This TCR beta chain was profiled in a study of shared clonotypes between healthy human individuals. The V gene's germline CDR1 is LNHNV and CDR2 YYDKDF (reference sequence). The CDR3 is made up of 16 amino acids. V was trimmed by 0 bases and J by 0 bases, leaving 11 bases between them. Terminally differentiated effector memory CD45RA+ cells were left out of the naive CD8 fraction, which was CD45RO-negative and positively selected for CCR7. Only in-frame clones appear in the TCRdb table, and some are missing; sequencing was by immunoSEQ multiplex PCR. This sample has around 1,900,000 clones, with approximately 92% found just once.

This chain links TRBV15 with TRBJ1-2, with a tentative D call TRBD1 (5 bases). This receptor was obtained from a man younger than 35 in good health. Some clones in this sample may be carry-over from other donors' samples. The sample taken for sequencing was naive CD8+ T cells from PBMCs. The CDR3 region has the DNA TGTGCCACCAGCAGAGACGGGGGTAAAGCTAACTATGGCTACACCTTC. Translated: CATSRDGGKANYGYTF.